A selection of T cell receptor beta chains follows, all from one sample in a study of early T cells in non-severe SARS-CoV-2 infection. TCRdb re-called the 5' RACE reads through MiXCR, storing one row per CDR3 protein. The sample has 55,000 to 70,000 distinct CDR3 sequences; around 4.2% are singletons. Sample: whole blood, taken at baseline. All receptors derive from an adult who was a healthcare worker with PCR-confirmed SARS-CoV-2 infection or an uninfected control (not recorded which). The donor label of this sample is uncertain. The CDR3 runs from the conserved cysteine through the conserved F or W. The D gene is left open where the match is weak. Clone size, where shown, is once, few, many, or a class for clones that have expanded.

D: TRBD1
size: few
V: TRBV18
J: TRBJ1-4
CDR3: CASSPWTGEGKLFF
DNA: TGTGCCAGCTCACCGTGGACAGGGGAGGGAAAACTGTTTTTT

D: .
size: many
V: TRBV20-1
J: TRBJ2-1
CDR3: CSARDASAPSSTYNEQFF
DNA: TGCAGTGCTAGAGATGCTTCAGCCCCCTCTAGCACCTACAATGAGCAGTTCTTC

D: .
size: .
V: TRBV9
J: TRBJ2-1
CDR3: CASSVAPYPGSYNEQFF
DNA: TGTGCCAGCAGCGTAGCTCCTTACCCCGGCTCCTACAATGAGCAGTTCTTC

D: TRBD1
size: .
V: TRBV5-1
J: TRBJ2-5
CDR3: CASSLTGGAWQETQYF
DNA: TGCGCCAGCAGCCTGACAGGGGGCGCATGGCAAGAGACCCAGTACTTC

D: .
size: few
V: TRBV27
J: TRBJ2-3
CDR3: CASMTLTGTQYF
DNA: TGTGCCAGCATGACGCTGACAGGCACGCAGTATTTT

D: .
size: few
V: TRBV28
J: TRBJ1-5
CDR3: CASSLGAGRNQPQHF
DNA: TGTGCCAGCAGTTTGGGGGCAGGGCGCAATCAGCCCCAGCATTTT

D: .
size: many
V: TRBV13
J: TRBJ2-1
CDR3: CASSPPGQTLMYNEQFF
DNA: TGTGCCAGCAGCCCCCCCGGACAGACCTTGATGTACAATGAGCAGTTCTTC

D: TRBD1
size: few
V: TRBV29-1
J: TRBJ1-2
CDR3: CSVGTGDYGYTF
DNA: TGCAGCGTTGGGACAGGGGACTATGGCTACACCTTC

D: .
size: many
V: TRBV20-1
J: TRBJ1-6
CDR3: CSARKEGSLYNSPLHF
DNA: TGCAGTGCTAGAAAAGAGGGGAGTTTGTATAATTCACCCCTCCACTTT

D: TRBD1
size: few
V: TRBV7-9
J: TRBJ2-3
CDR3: CASSLNRGNTDTQYF
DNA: TGTGCCAGCAGCTTAAACAGGGGGAACACAGATACGCAGTATTTT

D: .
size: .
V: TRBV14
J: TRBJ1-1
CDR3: CASSSGAWRAFF
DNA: TGTGCCAGCAGCTCTGGCGCCTGGCGAGCTTTCTTT

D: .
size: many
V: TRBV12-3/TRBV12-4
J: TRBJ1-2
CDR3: CASSLWGSGYTF
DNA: TGTGCCAGCAGTTTATGGGGGTCGGGCTACACCTTC

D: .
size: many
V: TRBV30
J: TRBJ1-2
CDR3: CAWSVNNYGYTF
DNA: TGTGCCTGGAGTGTGAATAACTATGGCTACACCTTC

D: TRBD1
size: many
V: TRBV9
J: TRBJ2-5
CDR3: CASSVDRGQETQYF
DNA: TGTGCCAGCAGCGTCGACAGGGGGCAAGAGACCCAGTACTTC